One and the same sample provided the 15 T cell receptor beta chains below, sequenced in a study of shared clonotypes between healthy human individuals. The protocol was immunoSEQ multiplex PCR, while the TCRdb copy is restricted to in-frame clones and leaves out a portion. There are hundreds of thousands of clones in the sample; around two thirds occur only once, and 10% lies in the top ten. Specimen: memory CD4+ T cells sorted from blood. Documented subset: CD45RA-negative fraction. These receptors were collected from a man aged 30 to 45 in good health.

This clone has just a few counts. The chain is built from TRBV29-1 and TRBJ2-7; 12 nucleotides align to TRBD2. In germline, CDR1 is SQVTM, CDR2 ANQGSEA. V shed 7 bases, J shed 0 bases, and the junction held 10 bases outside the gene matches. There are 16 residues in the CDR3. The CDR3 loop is CSGAGLAGGPSYEQYF. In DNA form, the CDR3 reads TGCAGCGGGGCGGGACTAGCGGGCGGACCCTCCTACGAGCAGTACTTC.

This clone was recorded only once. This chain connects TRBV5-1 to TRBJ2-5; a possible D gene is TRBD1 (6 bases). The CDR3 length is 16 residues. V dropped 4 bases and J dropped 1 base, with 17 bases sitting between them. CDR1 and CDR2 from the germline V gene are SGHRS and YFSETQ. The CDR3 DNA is TGCGCCAGCAGCCCCTGGGGGCTGGGAGTCCAAGAGACCCAGTACTTC. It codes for CASSPWGLGVQETQYF.

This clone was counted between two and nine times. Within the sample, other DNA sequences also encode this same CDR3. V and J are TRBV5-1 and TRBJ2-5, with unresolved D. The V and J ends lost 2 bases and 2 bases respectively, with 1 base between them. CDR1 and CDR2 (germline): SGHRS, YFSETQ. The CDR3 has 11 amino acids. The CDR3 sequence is CASSLQETQYF. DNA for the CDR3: TGCGCCAGCAGCTTACAAGAGACCCAGTACTTC.

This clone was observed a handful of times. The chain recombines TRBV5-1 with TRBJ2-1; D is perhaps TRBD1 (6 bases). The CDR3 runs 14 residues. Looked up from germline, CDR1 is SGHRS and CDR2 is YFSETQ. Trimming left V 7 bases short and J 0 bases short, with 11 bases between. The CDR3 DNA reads TGCGCCAGCTCCAGACAGGACTCCTACAATGAGCAGTTCTTC. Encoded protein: CASSRQDSYNEQFF.

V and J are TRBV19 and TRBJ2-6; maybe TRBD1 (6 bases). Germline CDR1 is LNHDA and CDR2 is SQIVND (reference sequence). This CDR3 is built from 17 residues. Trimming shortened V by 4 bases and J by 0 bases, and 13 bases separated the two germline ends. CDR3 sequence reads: CASSTYRALSGANVLTF. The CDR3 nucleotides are TGTGCCAGTAGTACGTACAGGGCCCTCTCTGGGGCCAACGTCCTGACTTTC.

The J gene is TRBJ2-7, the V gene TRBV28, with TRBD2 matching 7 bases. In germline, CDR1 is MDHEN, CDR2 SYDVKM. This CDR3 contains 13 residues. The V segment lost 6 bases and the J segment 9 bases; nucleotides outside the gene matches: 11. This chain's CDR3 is CASSPVQREMQYF. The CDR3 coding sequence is TGTGCCAGCAGCCCCGTCCAGCGGGAAATGCAGTACTTC.

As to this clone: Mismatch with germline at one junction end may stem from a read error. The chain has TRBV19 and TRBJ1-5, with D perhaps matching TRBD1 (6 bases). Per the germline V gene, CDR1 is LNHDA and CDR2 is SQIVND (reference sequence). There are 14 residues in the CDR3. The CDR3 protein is CASSRSGVGQPQHF. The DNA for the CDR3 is TGTGCCAGCAGTAGGTCAGGGGTTGGGCAGCCCCAGCATTTT.

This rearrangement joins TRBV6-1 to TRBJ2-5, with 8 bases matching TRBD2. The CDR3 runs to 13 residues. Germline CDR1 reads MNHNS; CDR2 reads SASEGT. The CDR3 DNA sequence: TGTGCAGGGAGCGGGAGAAGCCAAGAGACCCAGTACTTC. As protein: CAGSGRSQETQYF.

The CDR3 here is CASRPLPGDYGYTF. The CDR3 coding sequence is TGTGCCAGCAGACCCCTCCCTGGCGACTATGGCTACACCTTC. The V call is TRBV6-4, the J call TRBJ1-2; unclear D gene. The CDR3 sequence is 14 residues long. V gave up 6 bases and J gave up 3 bases, with 14 bases separating them. Looked up from germline, CDR1 is MRHNA and CDR2 is SNTAGT.

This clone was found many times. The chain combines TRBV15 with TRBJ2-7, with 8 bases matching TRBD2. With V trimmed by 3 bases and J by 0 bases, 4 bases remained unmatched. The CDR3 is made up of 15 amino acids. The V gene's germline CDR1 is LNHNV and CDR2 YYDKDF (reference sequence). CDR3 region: CATSSELAASYEQYF. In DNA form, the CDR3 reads TGTGCCACCAGCAGTGAACTAGCGGCCTCCTACGAGCAGTACTTC. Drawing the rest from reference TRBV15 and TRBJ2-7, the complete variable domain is DAMVIQNPRYQVTQFGKPVTLSCSQTLNHNVMYWYQQKSSQAPKLLFHYYDKDFNNEADTPDNFQSRRPNTSFCFLDIRSPGLGDTAMYLCATSSELAASYEQYFGPGTRLTVT.

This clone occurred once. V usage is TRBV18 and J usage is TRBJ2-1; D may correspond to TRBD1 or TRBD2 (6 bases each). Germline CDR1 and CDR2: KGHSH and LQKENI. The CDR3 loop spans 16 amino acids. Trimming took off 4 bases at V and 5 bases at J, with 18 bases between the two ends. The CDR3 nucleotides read TGTGCCAGCTCACTAAACACAGGGTCGGGGGACAATGAGCAGTTCTTC. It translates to CASSLNTGSGDNEQFF.

CDR3 DNA sequence: TGTGCCAGCGCCAGGGACGACTATGGCTACACCTTC. This codes for CASARDDYGYTF. V and J are TRBV9 and TRBJ1-2, with a possible D match to TRBD1 (5 bases). The germline V and J ends were trimmed by 7 bases and 3 bases, with 10 bases remaining between them. From germline, CDR1 is SGDLS and CDR2 YYNGEE. The CDR3 is made up of 12 amino acids.

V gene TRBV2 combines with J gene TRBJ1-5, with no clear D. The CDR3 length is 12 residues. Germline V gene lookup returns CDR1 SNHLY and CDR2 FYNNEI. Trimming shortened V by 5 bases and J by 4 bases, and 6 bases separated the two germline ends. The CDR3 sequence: CASSPRNQPQHF. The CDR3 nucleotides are TGTGCCAGCAGTCCCCGGAATCAGCCCCAGCATTTT.

The CDR3 reads CASSQDLQAGGVETQYF. Written as DNA, the CDR3 is TGCGCCAGCAGCCAAGATCTACAGGCGGGAGGGGTAGAGACCCAGTACTTC. The chain links TRBV4-1 to TRBJ2-5, with TRBD2 matching over 9 bases. The CDR3 runs to 17 residues. Per the germline V gene, CDR1 is MGHRA and CDR2 is YSYEKL. V shed 0 bases and J 4 bases; nucleotides not matched to a gene: 9.

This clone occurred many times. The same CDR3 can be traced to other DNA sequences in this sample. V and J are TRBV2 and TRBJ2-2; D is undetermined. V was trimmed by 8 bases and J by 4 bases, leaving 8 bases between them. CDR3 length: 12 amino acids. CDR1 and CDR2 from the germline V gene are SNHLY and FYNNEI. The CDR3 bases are TGTGCCAGCCGGTTTGGCACCGGGGAGCTGTTTTTT. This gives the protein CASRFGTGELFF. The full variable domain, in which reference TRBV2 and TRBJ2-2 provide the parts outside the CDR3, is EPEVTQTPSHQVTQMGQEVILRCVPISNHLYFYWYRQILGQKVEFLVSFYNNEISEKSEIFDDQFSVERPDGSNFTLKIRSTKLEDSAMYFCASRFGTGELFFGEGSRLTVL.